The T cell receptor (beta chain) described here comes from a study of response to subunit inactivated influenza vaccine (dated by TCRdb to between 2017 and 2018). Study-level background: To follow how T cells responded to a trivalent subunit inactivated influenza vaccine, the researchers relied on deep quantitative profiling of the T cell receptor repertoire. Results the study describes overall, beyond this receptor: The authors proposed that each seasonal influenza vaccination may bring in only a limited number of new T cells.

This clonotype showed up just a few times. Its antigen is unknown. No qualities accompany the bases; no much larger clone lies one base away. The protocol used for the library was RT-PCR. These reads were obtained on an Illumina HiSeq 2500. TCRdb itself trimmed the public reads at Q25 with fastp, ran MiXCR and retained productive beta chains. Rows matching on CDR3 protein sequence are summarized as one entry with the most common DNA and genes. A total of just over 300,000 distinct CDR3 sequences appear in this sample, roughly a fifth of them only once. The top ten hold more than 8.5% of the sample. From cysteine to phenylalanine, the CDR3 is 16 amino acids long. Just the 48-base CDR3 DNA is kept, in frame starting at base 1. Germline trimming: 7 bases from V, 1 base from J; junction bases outside gene matches: 10.

The receptor was isolated from a man aged 50 to 75 who received an inactivated influenza vaccine. Donor details come from another sample of the same person, matched by shared clones. The sequencing here drew on PBMCs from blood, taken roughly 20 months after vaccination. The sequence joins TRBV12-3 or TRBV12-4 to TRBJ2-5; TRBD1 fits 9 bases in the junction. The encoded CDR3 is CASTPRGQGLQETQYF. The DNA sequence reads TGTGCCAGCACCCCCCGGGGACAGGGTCTCCAAGAGACCCAGTACTTC.